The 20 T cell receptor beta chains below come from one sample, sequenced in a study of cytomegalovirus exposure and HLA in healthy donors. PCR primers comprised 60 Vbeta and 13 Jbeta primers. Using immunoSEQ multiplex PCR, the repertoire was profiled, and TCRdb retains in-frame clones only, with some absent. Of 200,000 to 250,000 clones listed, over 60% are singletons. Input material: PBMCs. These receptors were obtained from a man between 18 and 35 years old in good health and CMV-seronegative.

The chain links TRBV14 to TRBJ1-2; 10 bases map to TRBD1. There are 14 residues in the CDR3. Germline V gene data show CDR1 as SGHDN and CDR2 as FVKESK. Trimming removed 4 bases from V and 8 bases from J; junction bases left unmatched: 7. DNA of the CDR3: TGTGCCAGCAGCCCCAGACAGGGGGCGGAGGGCTACACCTTC. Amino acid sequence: CASSPRQGAEGYTF.

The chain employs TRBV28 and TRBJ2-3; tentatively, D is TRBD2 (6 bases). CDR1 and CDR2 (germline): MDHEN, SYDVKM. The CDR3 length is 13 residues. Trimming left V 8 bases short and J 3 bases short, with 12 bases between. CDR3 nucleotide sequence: TGTGCCAGCGGTGGGAGGTTGACAGATACGCAGTATTTT. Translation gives CASGGRLTDTQYF.

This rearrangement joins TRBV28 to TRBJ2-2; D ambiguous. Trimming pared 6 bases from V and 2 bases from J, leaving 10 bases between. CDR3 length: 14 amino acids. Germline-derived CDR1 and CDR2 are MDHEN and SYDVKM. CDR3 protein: CASRYSVNTGELFF. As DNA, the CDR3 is TGTGCCAGCAGATACTCTGTCAACACCGGGGAGCTGTTTTTT.

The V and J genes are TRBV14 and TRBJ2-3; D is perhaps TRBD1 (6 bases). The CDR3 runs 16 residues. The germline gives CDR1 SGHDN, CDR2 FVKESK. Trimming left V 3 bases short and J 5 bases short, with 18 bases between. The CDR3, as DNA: TGTGCCAGCAGCCATTTAGGGGACAAGAGGAAAGATACGCAGTATTTT. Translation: CASSHLGDKRKDTQYF.

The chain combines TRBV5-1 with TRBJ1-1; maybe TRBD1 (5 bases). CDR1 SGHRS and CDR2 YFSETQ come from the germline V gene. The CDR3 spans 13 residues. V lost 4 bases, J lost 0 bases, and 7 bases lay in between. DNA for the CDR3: TGCGCCAGCAGCACGACAGTGAACACTGAAGCTTTCTTT. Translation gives CASSTTVNTEAFF.

The CDR3 region is CASRAGWATEAFF. CDR3 sequence (DNA): TGTGCCAGCAGGGCAGGGTGGGCCACTGAAGCTTTCTTT. The chain employs TRBV2 and TRBJ1-1; possibly TRBD1 for D (5 bases). The CDR3 extends over 13 amino acids. The germline V gene encodes CDR1 SNHLY and CDR2 FYNNEI. V was cut by 6 bases and J by 4 bases, with 12 bases left in between.

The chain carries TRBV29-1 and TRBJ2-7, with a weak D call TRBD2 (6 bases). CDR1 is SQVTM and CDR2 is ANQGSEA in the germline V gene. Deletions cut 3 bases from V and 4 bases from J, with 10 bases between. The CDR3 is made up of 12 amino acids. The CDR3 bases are TGCAGCGTTGAGGGGGGTCGGTACGAGCAGTACTTC. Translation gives CSVEGGRYEQYF.

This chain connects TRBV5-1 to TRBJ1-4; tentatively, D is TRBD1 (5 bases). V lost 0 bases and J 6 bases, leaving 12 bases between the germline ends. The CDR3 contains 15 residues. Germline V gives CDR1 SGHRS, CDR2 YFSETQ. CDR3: CASSLAGEGYEKLFF. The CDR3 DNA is TGCGCCAGCAGCTTGGCGGGGGAAGGGTATGAAAAACTGTTTTTT.

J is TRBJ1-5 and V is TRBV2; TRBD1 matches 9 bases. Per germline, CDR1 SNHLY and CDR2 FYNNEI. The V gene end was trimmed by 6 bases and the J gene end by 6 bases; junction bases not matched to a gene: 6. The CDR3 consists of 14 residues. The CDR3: CASRGDRVGQPQHF. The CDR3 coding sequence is TGTGCCAGCAGAGGGGACAGGGTGGGTCAGCCCCAGCATTTT.

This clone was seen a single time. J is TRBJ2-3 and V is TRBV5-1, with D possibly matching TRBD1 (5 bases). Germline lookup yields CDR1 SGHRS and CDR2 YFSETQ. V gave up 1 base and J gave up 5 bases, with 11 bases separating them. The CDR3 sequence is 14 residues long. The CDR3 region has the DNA TGCGCCAGCAGCTTGATGGGGCTTGGAGATACGCAGTATTTT. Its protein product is CASSLMGLGDTQYF.

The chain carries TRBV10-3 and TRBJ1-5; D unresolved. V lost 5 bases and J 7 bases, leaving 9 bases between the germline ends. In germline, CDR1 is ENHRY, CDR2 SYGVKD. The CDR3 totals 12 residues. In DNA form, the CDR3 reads TGTGCCATCAGTAGAGGATTCCAGCCCCAGCATTTT. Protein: CAISRGFQPQHF.

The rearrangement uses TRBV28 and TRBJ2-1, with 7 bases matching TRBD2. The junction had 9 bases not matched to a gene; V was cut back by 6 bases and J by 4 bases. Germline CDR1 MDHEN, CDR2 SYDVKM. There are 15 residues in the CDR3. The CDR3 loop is CASSPGGASYNEQFF. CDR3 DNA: TGTGCCAGCAGCCCGGGGGGAGCTAGTTACAATGAGCAGTTCTTC. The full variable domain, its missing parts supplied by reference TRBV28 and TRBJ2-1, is DVKVTQSSRYLVKRTGEKVFLECVQDMDHENMFWYRQDPGLGLRLIYFSYDVKMKEKGDIPEGYSVSREKKERFSLILESASTNQTSMYLCASSPGGASYNEQFFGPGTRLTVL.

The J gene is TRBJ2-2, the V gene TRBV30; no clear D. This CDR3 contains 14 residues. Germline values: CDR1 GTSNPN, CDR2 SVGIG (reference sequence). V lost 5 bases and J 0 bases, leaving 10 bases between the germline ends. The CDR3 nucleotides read TGTGCCTGGGCGGAGAGCGCGAACACCGGGGAGCTGTTTTTT. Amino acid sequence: CAWAESANTGELFF. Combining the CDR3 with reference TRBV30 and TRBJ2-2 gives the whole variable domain SQTIHQWPATLVQPVGSPLSLECTVEGTSNPNLYWYRQAAGRGLQLLFYSVGIGQISSEVPQNLSASRPQDRQFILSSKKLLLSDSGFYLCAWAESANTGELFFGEGSRLTVL.

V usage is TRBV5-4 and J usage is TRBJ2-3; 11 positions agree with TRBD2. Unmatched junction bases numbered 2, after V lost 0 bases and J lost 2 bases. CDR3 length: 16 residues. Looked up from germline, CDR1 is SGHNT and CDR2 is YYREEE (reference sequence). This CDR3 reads CASSLGLAGPTDTQYF. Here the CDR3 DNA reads TGTGCCAGCAGCTTGGGACTAGCGGGACCCACAGATACGCAGTATTTT.

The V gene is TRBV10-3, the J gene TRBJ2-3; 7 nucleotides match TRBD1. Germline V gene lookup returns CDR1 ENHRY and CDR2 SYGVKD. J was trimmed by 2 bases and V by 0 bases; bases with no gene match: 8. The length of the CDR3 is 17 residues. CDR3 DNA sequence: TGTGCCATCAGTGAGTCTAGGGGCAGGGGGTCCACAGATACGCAGTATTTT. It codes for CAISESRGRGSTDTQYF.

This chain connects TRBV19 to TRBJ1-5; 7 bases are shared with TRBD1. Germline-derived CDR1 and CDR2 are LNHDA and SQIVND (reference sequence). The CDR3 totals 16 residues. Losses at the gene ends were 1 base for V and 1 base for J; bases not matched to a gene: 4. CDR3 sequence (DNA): TGTGCCAGTAGTATAGGACAGGGATGGAGCAATCAGCCCCAGCATTTT. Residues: CASSIGQGWSNQPQHF.

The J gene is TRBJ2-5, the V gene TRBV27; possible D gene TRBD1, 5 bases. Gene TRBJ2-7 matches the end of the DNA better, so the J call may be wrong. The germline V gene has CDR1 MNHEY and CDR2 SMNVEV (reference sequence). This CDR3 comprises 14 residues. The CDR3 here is CASSFSQGPYEQYF. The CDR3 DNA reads TGTGCCAGCAGTTTTAGTCAGGGCCCCTACGAGCAGTACTTC.

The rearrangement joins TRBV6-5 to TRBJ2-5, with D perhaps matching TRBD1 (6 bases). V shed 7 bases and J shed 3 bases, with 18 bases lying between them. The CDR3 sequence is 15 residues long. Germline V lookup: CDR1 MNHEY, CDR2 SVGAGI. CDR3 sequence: CASTTGWGREETQYF. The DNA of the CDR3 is TGTGCCAGCACCACAGGGTGGGGGCGAGAAGAGACCCAGTACTTC.

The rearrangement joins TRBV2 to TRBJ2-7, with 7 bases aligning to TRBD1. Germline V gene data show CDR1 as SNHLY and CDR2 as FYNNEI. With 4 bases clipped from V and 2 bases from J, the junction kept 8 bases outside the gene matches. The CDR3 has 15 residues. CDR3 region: CASSADREPTYEQYF. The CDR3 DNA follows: TGTGCCAGCAGTGCTGACAGGGAGCCTACCTACGAGCAGTACTTC. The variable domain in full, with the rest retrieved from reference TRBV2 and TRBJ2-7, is EPEVTQTPSHQVTQMGQEVILRCVPISNHLYFYWYRQILGQKVEFLVSFYNNEISEKSEIFDDQFSVERPDGSNFTLKIRSTKLEDSAMYFCASSADREPTYEQYFGPGTRLTVT.

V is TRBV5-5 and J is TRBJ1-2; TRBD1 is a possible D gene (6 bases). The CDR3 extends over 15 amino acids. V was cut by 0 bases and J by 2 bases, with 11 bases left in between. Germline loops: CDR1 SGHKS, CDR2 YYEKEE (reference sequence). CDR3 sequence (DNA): TGTGCCAGCAGCTTGGGACAGGCGAGAAACTATGGCTACACCTTC. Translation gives CASSLGQARNYGYTF. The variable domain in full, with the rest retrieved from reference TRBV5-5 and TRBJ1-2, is DAGVTQSPTHLIKTRGQQVTLRCSPISGHKSVSWYQQVLGQGPQFIFQYYEKEERGRGNFPDRFSARQFPNYSSELNVNALLLGDSALYLCASSLGQARNYGYTFGSGTRLTVV.